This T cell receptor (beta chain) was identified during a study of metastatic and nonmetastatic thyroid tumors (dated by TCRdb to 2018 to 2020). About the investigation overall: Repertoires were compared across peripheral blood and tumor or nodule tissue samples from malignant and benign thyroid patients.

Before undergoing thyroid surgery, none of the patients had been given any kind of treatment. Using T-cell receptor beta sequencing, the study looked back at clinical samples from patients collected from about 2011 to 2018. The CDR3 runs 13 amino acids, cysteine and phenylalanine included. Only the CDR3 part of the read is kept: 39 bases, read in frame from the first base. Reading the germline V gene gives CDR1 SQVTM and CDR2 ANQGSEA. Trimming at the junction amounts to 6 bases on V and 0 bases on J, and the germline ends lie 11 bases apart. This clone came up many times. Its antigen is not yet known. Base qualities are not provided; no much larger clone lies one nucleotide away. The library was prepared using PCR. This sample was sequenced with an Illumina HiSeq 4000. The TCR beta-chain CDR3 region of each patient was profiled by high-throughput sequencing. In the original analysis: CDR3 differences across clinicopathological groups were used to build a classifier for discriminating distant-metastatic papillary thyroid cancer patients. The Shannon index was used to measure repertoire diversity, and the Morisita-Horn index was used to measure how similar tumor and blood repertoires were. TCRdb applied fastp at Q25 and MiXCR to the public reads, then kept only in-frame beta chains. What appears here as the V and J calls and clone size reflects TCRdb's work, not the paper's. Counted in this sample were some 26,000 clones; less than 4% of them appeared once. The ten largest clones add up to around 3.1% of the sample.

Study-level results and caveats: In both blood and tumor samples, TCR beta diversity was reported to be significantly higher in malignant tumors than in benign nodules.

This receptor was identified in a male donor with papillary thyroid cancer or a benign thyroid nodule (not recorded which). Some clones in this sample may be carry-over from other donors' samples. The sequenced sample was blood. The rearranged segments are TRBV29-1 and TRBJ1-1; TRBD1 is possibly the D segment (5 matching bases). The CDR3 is CSVSGTVNTEAFF. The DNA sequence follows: TGCAGCGTCTCCGGGACGGTGAACACTGAAGCTTTCTTT.